The subject of this entry is one TCR beta chain. TCRdb used MiXCR to reprocess the RT-PCR reads, holding one entry per CDR3 protein. The sample includes about 700,000 distinct CDR3 sequences, 12% to 15% seen only once; the top ten take roughly 3.9%. V gave up 6 bases and J gave up 1 base, with 15 bases separating them. CDR3 length: 15 amino acids. Per the germline V gene, CDR1 is KGHSH and CDR2 is LQKENI. The V gene is TRBV18, the J gene TRBJ2-5; TRBD2 is a possible D gene (6 bases). The sample was memory CD4+ T cells from blood. The receptor comes from a female donor in good health, serving as a healthy control. Here the CDR3 DNA reads TGTGCCAGCTCTCATCGCCGGGACTCCCAAGAGACCCAGTACTTC. This translates into CASSHRRDSQETQYF.